The next 8 T cell receptor beta chains were all read from a single sample in a study of blood T cell repertoires in COVID-19. Data came from immunoSEQ multiplex PCR; TCRdb stores just in-frame clones and leaves some out. The sample carries around 300,000 clones, 85% to 90% recorded once. The sample comprised PBMCs or T cells enriched from blood (not recorded which). The receptors were sampled from a woman aged 25-40 years who had recovered from COVID-19.

V is TRBV5-6 and J is TRBJ2-7; no definite D call. This CDR3 is 15 amino acids long. Looked up from germline, CDR1 is SGHDT and CDR2 is YYEEEE. Trimming stripped 0 bases from V and 2 bases from J, with 12 bases between. The chain's CDR3 is CASSLALSLPYEQYF. The CDR3 nucleotides read TGTGCCAGCAGCTTGGCTCTCAGTCTTCCCTACGAGCAGTACTTC.

This chain uses TRBV9 with TRBJ2-1, with D possibly matching TRBD1 (5 bases). The germline gives CDR1 SGDLS, CDR2 YYNGEE. V shed 4 bases and J shed 4 bases, with 15 bases lying between them. The CDR3 extends over 15 amino acids. The CDR3 DNA follows: TGTGCCAGCAGCCCTGCGACAGACACGTACAATGAGCAGTTCTTC. It translates to CASSPATDTYNEQFF.

The CDR3 spells CASSFGESGYTF. The CDR3 DNA reads as TGTGCCAGCAGCTTTGGGGAGAGCGGCTACACCTTC. The rearrangement links TRBV7-9 to TRBJ1-2; D unclear. This CDR3 is built from 12 residues. V was shortened by 3 bases and J by 8 bases, with 10 bases between the two germline ends. Germline V gives CDR1 SEHNR, CDR2 FQNEAQ (reference sequence).

This clone was recorded many times. The chain combines TRBV5-4 with TRBJ2-3; 8 bases match TRBD2. Per germline, CDR1 SGHNT and CDR2 YYREEE (reference sequence). V was pared by 4 bases and J by 0 bases, with 13 bases of the junction left unmatched. CDR3 length: 18 residues. CDR3 region: CASSTGLGGDTSTDTQYF. Written as DNA, the CDR3 is TGTGCCAGCAGCACGGGACTAGGGGGAGATACTAGCACAGATACGCAGTATTTT.

The chain joins TRBV12-3 or TRBV12-4 to TRBJ1-1; TRBD1 might be the D (6 bases). With 3 bases removed from V and 7 bases from J, the gap between germline ends came to 9 bases. CDR3 length: 12 amino acids. CDR3: CASSFPDSEAFF. CDR3 nucleotide sequence: TGTGCCAGCAGTTTTCCGGACAGTGAAGCTTTCTTT.

The chain carries TRBV18 and TRBJ1-4; D possibly corresponds to TRBD1 (6 bases). The V gene's germline CDR1 is KGHSH and CDR2 LQKENI. Trimming took 6 bases from V and 5 from J, leaving 13 bases between them. The CDR3 length is 14 residues. The CDR3 bases are TGTGCCAGCTCGCCGCAGGGGCTAAATGAAAAACTGTTTTTT. Translated: CASSPQGLNEKLFF.

The chain combines TRBV27 with TRBJ2-7, with 7 bases that match TRBD2. The ends lost 4 bases at V and 2 bases at J; junction bases unmatched: 8. Germline CDR1 reads MNHEY; CDR2 reads SMNVEV (reference sequence). The CDR3 spans 15 residues. CDR3 sequence reads: CASSSNPGLPYEQYF. The CDR3 region has the DNA TGTGCCAGCAGTTCGAATCCGGGACTACCCTACGAGCAGTACTTC.

The genes are TRBV14 and TRBJ1-2; TRBD1 matches at 12 bases. Germline loops: CDR1 SGHDN, CDR2 FVKESK. CDR3 size: 19 residues. V was pared by 3 bases and J by 3 bases, with 14 bases of the junction left unmatched. Written as DNA, the CDR3 is TGTGCCAGCAGCCATCTCGGGACAGGGGGCAAGCCCACCGACTATGGCTACACCTTC. Translated, it gives CASSHLGTGGKPTDYGYTF.